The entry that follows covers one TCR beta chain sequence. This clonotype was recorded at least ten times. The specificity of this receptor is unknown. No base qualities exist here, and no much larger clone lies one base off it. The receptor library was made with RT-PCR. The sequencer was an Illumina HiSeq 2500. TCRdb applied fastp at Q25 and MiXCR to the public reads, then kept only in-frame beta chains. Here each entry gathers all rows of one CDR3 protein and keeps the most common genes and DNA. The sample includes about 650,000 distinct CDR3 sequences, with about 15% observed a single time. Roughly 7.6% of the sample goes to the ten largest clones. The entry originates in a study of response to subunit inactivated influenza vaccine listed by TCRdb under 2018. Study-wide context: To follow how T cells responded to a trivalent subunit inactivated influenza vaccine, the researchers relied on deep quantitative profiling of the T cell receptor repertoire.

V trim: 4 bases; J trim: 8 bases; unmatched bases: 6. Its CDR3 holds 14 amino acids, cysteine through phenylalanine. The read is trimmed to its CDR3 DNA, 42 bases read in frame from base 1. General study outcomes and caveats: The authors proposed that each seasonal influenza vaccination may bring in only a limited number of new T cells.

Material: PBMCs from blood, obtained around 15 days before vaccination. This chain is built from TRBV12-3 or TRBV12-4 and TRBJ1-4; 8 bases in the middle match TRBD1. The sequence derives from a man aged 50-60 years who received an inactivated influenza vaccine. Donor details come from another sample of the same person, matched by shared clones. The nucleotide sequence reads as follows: TGTGCCAGCAGTTCAAGGACAGGGAACGAAAAACTGTTTTTT. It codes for CASSSRTGNEKLFF.